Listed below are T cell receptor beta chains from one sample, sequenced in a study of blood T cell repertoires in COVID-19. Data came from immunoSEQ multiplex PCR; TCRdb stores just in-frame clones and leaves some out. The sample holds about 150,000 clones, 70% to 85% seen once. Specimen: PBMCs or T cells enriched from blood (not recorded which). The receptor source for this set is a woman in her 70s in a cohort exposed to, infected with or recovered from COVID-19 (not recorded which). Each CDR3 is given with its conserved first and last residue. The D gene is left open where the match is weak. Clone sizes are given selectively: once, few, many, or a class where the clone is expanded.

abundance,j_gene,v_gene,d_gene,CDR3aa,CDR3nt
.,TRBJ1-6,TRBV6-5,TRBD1,CASGQGDLRPLHF,TGTGCCAGCGGACAGGGGGACCTTCGGCCCCTCCACTTT
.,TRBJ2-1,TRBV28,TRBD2,CASSAPGLAMNEQFF,TGTGCCAGCAGTGCTCCGGGACTAGCGATGAATGAGCAGTTCTTC
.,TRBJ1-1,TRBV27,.,CASSPDRYLPEAFF,TGTGCCAGCAGTCCCGACAGATACCTACCTGAAGCTTTCTTT
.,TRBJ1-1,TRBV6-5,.,CASRRQLNTEAFF,TGTGCCAGCAGACGACAGCTGAACACTGAAGCTTTCTTT
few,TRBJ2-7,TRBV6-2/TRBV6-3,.,CASSRASYEQYF,TGTGCCAGCAGCCGGGCCTCCTACGAGCAGTACTTC
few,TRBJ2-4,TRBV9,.,CASSHGNSLAKNIQYF,TGTGCCAGCAGCCACGGGAACAGTCTAGCCAAAAACATTCAGTACTTC
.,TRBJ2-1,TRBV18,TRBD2,CASSQGLAGVAGWRFF,TGTGCCAGCTCCCAGGGACTAGCGGGAGTAGCTGGTTGGAGGTTCTTC
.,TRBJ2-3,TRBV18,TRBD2,CASSPLWTSGSTDTQYF,TGTGCCAGCTCACCGTTATGGACTAGCGGGAGCACAGATACGCAGTATTTT
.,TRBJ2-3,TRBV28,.,CASSPPPLSGGTDTQYF,TGTGCCAGCAGTCCTCCCCCTTTGAGCGGAGGCACAGATACGCAGTATTTT
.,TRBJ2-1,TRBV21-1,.,CASSPCGRHHFF,TGTGCCAGCAGCCCCTGTGGGCGACATCATTTCTTC
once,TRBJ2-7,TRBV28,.,CASSAVVYEQYF,TGTGCCAGCAGCGCCGTAGTTTACGAGCAGTACTTC
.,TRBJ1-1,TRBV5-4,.,CASSLAREGTEAFF,TGTGCCAGCAGCTTGGCCAGGGAAGGCACTGAAGCTTTCTTT
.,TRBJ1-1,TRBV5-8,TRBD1,CASSPPSGGTEAFF,TGTGCCAGCAGCCCGCCGTCAGGGGGAACTGAAGCTTTCTTT
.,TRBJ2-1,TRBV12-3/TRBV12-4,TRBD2,CASSLGFGRALFF,TGTGCCAGCAGTTTAGGTTTCGGGAGGGCCTTGTTCTTC
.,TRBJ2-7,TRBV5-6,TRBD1,CASSSTGQGSYEQYF,TGTGCCAGCAGCTCGACGGGACAGGGTTCCTACGAGCAGTACTTC
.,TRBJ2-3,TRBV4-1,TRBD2,CASSQDRGLAGVTDTQYF,TGCGCCAGCAGCCAAGACCGGGGACTAGCGGGTGTCACAGATACGCAGTATTTT
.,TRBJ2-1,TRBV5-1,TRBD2,CASSQYGDPGTSGSNEQFF,TGCGCCAGCAGCCAATATGGGGATCCGGGAACTAGCGGGAGCAACGAGCAGTTCTTC
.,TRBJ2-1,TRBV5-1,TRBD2,CASSLDLAGVNEQFF,TGCGCCAGCAGCTTGGATCTAGCGGGAGTCAATGAGCAGTTCTTC
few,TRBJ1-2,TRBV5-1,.,CASSLIQANYGYTF,TGCGCCAGCAGCTTGATTCAGGCTAACTATGGCTACACCTTC
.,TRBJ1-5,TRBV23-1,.,CASCQGPQHF,TGCGCCAGCTGCCAGGGGCCCCAGCATTTT
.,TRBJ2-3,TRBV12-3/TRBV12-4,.,CASSWREDGTQYF,TGTGCCAGCAGTTGGAGGGAGGACGGTACGCAGTATTTT
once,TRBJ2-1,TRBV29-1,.,CSVESGVSRSYNEQFF,TGCAGCGTTGAATCGGGAGTCTCCCGCTCCTACAATGAGCAGTTCTTC
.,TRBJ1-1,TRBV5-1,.,CASSLWGGQNTEAFF,TGCGCCAGCAGCTTGTGGGGCGGACAGAACACTGAAGCTTTCTTT
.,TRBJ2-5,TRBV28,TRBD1,CASSTLQGVQETQYF,TGTGCCAGCAGTACGCTACAGGGGGTCCAAGAGACCCAGTACTTC
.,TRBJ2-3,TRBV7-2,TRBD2,CASSYEPSGNTQYF,TGTGCCAGCAGCTACGAACCTAGCGGGAATACGCAGTATTTT
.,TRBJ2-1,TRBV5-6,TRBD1,CASSLAYRGRTYNEQFF,TGTGCCAGCAGCTTGGCCTACAGGGGCCGTACCTACAATGAGCAGTTCTTC
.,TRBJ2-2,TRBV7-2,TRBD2,CASSLPGGTSAERGELFF,TGTGCCAGCAGCTTACCCGGGGGGACTAGCGCAGAAAGGGGGGAGCTGTTTTTT
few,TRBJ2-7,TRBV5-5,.,CASSLEGHSTYEQYF,TGTGCCAGCAGCCTAGAGGGACACTCGACCTACGAGCAGTACTTC
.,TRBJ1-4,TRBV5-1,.,CASSFRTGGNEKLFF,TGCGCCAGCAGCTTTCGGACCGGGGGTAATGAAAAACTGTTTTTT
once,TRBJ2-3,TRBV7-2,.,CASSLDPGSDTQYF,TGTGCCAGCAGCTTAGATCCGGGGTCGGATACGCAGTATTTT
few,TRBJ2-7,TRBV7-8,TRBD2,CASSPPGTTLSYEQYF,TGTGCCAGCAGCCCGCCCGGGACTACTCTCTCCTACGAGCAGTACTTC
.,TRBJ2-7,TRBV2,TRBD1,CASSDVQGADEQYF,TGTGCCAGCAGTGACGTTCAGGGGGCGGACGAGCAGTACTTC
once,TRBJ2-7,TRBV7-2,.,CASSYREGSYEQYF,TGTGCCAGCAGTTACAGAGAGGGTTCCTACGAGCAGTACTTC
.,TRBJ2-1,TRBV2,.,CASSPPGEFFF,TGTGCCAGCTCCCCCCCGGGGGAGTTTTTCTTC
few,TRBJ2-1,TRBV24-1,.,CATSDSLSSYNEQFF,TGTGCCACCAGTGATTCCCTGAGCTCCTACAATGAGCAGTTCTTC
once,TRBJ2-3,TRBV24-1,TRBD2,CATSDPWTSGDITDTQYF,TGTGCCACCAGTGATCCGTGGACTAGCGGGGATATCACGGATACGCAGTATTTT
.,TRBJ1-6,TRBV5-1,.,CASSPPETTNSPLHF,TGCGCCAGCAGCCCGCCAGAGACTACTAATTCACCCCTCCACTTT
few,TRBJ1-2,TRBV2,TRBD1,CASRGTGAPYGYTF,TGTGCCAGCAGGGGGACAGGGGCTCCATATGGCTACACCTTC
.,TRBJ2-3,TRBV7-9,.,CASSYRGSDTQYF,TGTGCCAGCAGCTACCGAGGATCTGATACGCAGTATTTT
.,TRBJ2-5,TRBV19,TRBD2,CASSIAGLAGVETQYF,TGTGCCAGTAGTATAGCGGGACTAGCGGGAGTGGAGACCCAGTACTTC
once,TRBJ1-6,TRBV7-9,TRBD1,CASSLGQGDNSPLHF,TGTGCCAGCAGCTTGGGACAGGGGGATAATTCACCCCTCCACTTT